Below are 20 T cell receptor beta chains sequenced from a single sample in a study of T-cell reconstitution after alpha-beta-depleted transplantation in children listed by TCRdb under 2016. The method was PCR. Sequenced on an Illumina HiSeq 2500. TCR library preparation used molecular barcoding, with unique molecular identifiers applied to normalize quantification of the TCRbeta repertoire. TCRdb reanalyzed the raw reads on its own, using fastp at Q25 for trimming and MiXCR for clone calling, and kept in-frame beta chains. Duplicate CDR3 protein sequences are folded into a single record with the most common DNA and genes. Recorded for this sample are about 500,000 distinct CDR3 sequences; approximately 32% of them occurred a single time. The ten top clones hold about 2.3% of the sample. The source was PBMCs from the stem cell graft donor, collected from the stem cell graft. The origin of the receptors is a human donor who donated a stem cell graft to a child with aplastic anemia.

Ten or more counts support this clonotype. This chain links TRBV12-3 or TRBV12-4 with TRBJ1-2; perhaps TRBD1 as D (5 bases). The V gene lost 6 bases and the J gene lost 6 bases, with 14 bases spanning the gap. The CDR3 length is 13 residues. CDR3 in amino acids: CASSLSRGDGYTF. The CDR3 DNA follows: TGTGCCAGCAGCTTATCCCGGGGCGATGGCTACACCTTC.

In its sample, this clonotype was seen a few times. The chain links TRBV20-1 to TRBJ1-2; 7 nucleotides line up with TRBD1. The junction had 10 bases not matched to a gene; V was cut back by 5 bases and J by 4 bases. This CDR3 comprises 14 residues. The V gene's germline CDR1 is DFQATT and CDR2 SNEGSKA (reference sequence). The CDR3 coding sequence is TGCAGTGCTTGGACAGGATCTCTAAGCTATGGCTACACCTTC. Its translation is CSAWTGSLSYGYTF.

V usage is TRBV4-2 and J usage is TRBJ2-1; 11 bases are shared with TRBD2. The germline V gene encodes CDR1 LGHNA and CDR2 YNFKEQ. The CDR3 length is 16 residues. V was clipped by 0 bases and J by 8 bases; unmatched bases: 6. The DNA of the CDR3 is TGTGCCAGCAGCCAAGATGGAACTAGCGGGAGTTATGAGCAGTTCTTC. This gives the protein CASSQDGTSGSYEQFF.

This chain uses TRBV7-9 with TRBJ1-6, with 8 bases identical to TRBD1. Germline V gene lookup returns CDR1 SEHNR and CDR2 FQNEAQ (reference sequence). The trim removed 2 bases at V and 9 bases at J, leaving 6 bases unmatched. CDR3 length: 15 amino acids. The CDR3 loop is CASSLLRTGLSPLHF. CDR3 DNA: TGTGCCAGCAGCTTACTTCGGACAGGGCTTTCACCCCTCCACTTT.

This sequence joins TRBV25-1 and TRBJ2-7; 7 bases match TRBD2. V was clipped by 5 bases and J by 2 bases; unmatched bases: 3. The CDR3 spans 13 residues. In germline, CDR1 is MGHDK, CDR2 SYGVNS. In nucleotides, the CDR3 is TGTGCCAGCAGTTTCGCGGGGGCCTACGAGCAGTACTTC. Translated: CASSFAGAYEQYF.

A few counts support this clonotype. This rearrangement joins TRBV18 to TRBJ2-7; 8 nucleotides agree with TRBD1. CDR3 size: 15 residues. Germline V gene sequence: CDR1 KGHSH, CDR2 LQKENI. The V segment lost 2 bases and the J segment 1 base; nucleotides outside the gene matches: 4. CDR3 amino acids: CASSPAGQASYEQYF. As DNA, the CDR3 is TGTGCCAGCTCACCAGCGGGACAGGCTTCCTACGAGCAGTACTTC.

There are a few counts of this clonotype. The V call is TRBV12-3 or TRBV12-4, the J call TRBJ2-5; D unresolved. The length of the CDR3 is 12 residues. V shed 6 bases and J shed 5 bases, with 10 bases lying between them. The chain's CDR3 is CASSQIGETQYF. The CDR3 DNA sequence: TGTGCCAGCAGCCAGATAGGGGAGACCCAGTACTTC.

This clonotype was seen a handful of times. V and J are TRBV11-2 and TRBJ1-3, with 10 bases lining up with TRBD1. The CDR3 runs 16 residues. V trimming: 1 base; J trimming: 5 bases; junction bases outside the gene matches: 5. Germline V gives CDR1 SGHAT, CDR2 FQNNGV. CDR3 in amino acids: CASSLVLGQGRNTIYF. In DNA form, the CDR3 reads TGTGCCAGCAGCTTAGTCTTGGGACAGGGGAGAAACACCATATATTTT. The full variable domain, its missing parts supplied by reference TRBV11-2 and TRBJ1-3, is EAGVAQSPRYKIIEKRQSVAFWCNPISGHATLYWYQQILGQGPKLLIQFQNNGVVDDSQLPKDRFSAERLKGVDSTLKIQPAKLEDSAVYLCASSLVLGQGRNTIYFGEGSWLTVV.

Only a few counts were recorded for this clonotype. This sequence joins TRBV6-2 or TRBV6-3 and TRBJ2-7; 7 bases map to TRBD1. Unmatched junction bases numbered 12, after V lost 5 bases and J lost 5 bases. This CDR3 comprises 15 residues. Germline lookup yields CDR1 MNHEY and CDR2 SVGEGT. CDR3 in amino acids: CASSPVLTGRNEQYV. CDR3 DNA sequence: TGTGCCAGCAGTCCGGTCTTGACAGGGAGAAACGAGCAGTACGTC.

This clonotype was detected only a few times. The rearrangement links TRBV20-1 to TRBJ2-1; 7 bases fit TRBD1. Germline V CDR1 and CDR2: DFQATT, SNEGSKA (reference sequence). Germline trimming cut 0 bases from V and 6 bases from J; bases unmatched to any gene: 8. The CDR3 contains 15 residues. For the CDR3, the DNA is TGCAGTGCTAGAGATTGGGGGACAGAGCCCAATGAGCAGTTCTTC. This translates into CSARDWGTEPNEQFF.

This clonotype was detected a few times. The chain couples TRBV20-1 to TRBJ1-5, with unresolved D. The germline V and J ends were trimmed by 0 bases and 0 bases, with 6 bases remaining between them. The CDR3 is 14 amino acids. Per the germline V gene, CDR1 is DFQATT and CDR2 is SNEGSKA (reference sequence). The CDR3 DNA follows: TGCAGTGCTAGAGATGGGTATAGCAATCAGCCCCAGCATTTT. Its translation is CSARDGYSNQPQHF.

This chain links TRBV7-8 with TRBJ2-3; 8 bases match TRBD2. Germline CDR1 reads SGHVS; CDR2 reads FQNEAQ. The junction had 7 bases not matched to a gene; V was cut back by 5 bases and J by 0 bases. This CDR3 is built from 16 residues. CDR3 protein: CASSLLSGTSTDTQYF. CDR3 bases: TGTGCCAGCAGCCTACTTAGCGGGACTAGCACAGATACGCAGTATTTT.

This clonotype was counted ten times or more. This chain joins TRBV20-1 and TRBJ2-7, with D tentatively TRBD2 (5 bases). V was shortened by 3 bases and J by 3 bases, with 15 bases between the two germline ends. Looked up from germline, CDR1 is DFQATT and CDR2 is SNEGSKA (reference sequence). The CDR3 runs 14 residues. CDR3 loop: CSASYIGEYYEQYF. The CDR3 coding sequence is TGCAGTGCTAGTTATATCGGGGAATACTACGAGCAGTACTTC.

V and J are TRBV4-3 and TRBJ1-2; D unresolved. The CDR3 loop spans 14 amino acids. Germline lookup yields CDR1 LGHNA and CDR2 YSLEER. With 1 base removed from V and 4 bases from J, the gap between germline ends came to 10 bases. CDR3 nucleotide sequence: TGCGCCAGCAGCCAAGTCAACTGGGGCTATGGCTACACCTTC. This gives the protein CASSQVNWGYGYTF.

This chain connects TRBV29-1 to TRBJ2-7; D unclear. This CDR3 region has 11 residues. The germline V and J ends were trimmed by 7 bases and 4 bases, with 11 bases remaining between them. Germline assignment: CDR1 SQVTM and CDR2 ANQGSEA. CDR3 in DNA: TGCAGCGCTCTTGTGGGATACGAGCAGTACTTC. This gives the protein CSALVGYEQYF.

This clonotype was found a few times. The chain combines TRBV20-1 with TRBJ1-1; D not certain. Looked up from germline, CDR1 is DFQATT and CDR2 is SNEGSKA (reference sequence). The ends were cut back, 3 bases at V and 0 bases at J, with 11 bases in the middle. The CDR3 loop spans 14 amino acids. CDR3 in DNA: TGCAGTGCTAGGAGGGAGGCGATGAACACTGAAGCTTTCTTT. Protein product: CSARREAMNTEAFF.

This clonotype was seen a handful of times. This chain links TRBV15 with TRBJ1-2; 8 bases agree with TRBD1. This CDR3 spans 15 amino acids. V was pared by 0 bases and J by 4 bases, with 4 bases of the junction left unmatched. Germline loops: CDR1 LNHNV, CDR2 YYDKDF (reference sequence). CDR3 loop: CATSREGQAIYGYTF. CDR3 DNA sequence: TGTGCCACCAGCAGAGAGGGACAGGCGATCTATGGCTACACCTTC.

This clonotype was counted between two and nine times. The rearrangement uses TRBV30 and TRBJ2-7; 7 positions agree with TRBD2. The V gene's germline CDR1 is GTSNPN and CDR2 SVGIG (reference sequence). Trimming at V came to 5 bases and at J to 1 base, leaving 11 bases not matched to a gene. The CDR3 is 15 amino acids. The DNA for the CDR3 is TGTGCCTGGGACCGAACTAGCGATGGATCCTACGAGCAGTACGTC. Its protein is CAWDRTSDGSYEQYV.

This clonotype was observed a single time. The chain employs TRBV28 and TRBJ2-4, with D possibly TRBD2 on 6 matching bases. The CDR3 extends over 15 amino acids. The V gene lost 1 base and the J gene lost 6 bases, with 13 bases spanning the gap. CDR1 MDHEN and CDR2 SYDVKM come from the germline V gene. The CDR3 here is CASSLSPGGGNIQYF. CDR3 in DNA: TGTGCCAGCAGTTTATCGCCCGGGGGAGGAAACATTCAGTACTTC.

This clonotype was seen more than once but under ten times. V usage is TRBV24-1 and J usage is TRBJ1-2, with D possibly being TRBD1 (6 bases). This CDR3 is built from 15 residues. The V end lost 3 bases, the J end lost 4 bases, and 14 bases lay between the germline ends. From germline, CDR1 is KGHDR and CDR2 SFDVKD. DNA of the CDR3: TGTGCCACCAGTGATCAGGGGAGGGAAGGCTATGGCTACACCTTC. It translates to CATSDQGREGYGYTF.